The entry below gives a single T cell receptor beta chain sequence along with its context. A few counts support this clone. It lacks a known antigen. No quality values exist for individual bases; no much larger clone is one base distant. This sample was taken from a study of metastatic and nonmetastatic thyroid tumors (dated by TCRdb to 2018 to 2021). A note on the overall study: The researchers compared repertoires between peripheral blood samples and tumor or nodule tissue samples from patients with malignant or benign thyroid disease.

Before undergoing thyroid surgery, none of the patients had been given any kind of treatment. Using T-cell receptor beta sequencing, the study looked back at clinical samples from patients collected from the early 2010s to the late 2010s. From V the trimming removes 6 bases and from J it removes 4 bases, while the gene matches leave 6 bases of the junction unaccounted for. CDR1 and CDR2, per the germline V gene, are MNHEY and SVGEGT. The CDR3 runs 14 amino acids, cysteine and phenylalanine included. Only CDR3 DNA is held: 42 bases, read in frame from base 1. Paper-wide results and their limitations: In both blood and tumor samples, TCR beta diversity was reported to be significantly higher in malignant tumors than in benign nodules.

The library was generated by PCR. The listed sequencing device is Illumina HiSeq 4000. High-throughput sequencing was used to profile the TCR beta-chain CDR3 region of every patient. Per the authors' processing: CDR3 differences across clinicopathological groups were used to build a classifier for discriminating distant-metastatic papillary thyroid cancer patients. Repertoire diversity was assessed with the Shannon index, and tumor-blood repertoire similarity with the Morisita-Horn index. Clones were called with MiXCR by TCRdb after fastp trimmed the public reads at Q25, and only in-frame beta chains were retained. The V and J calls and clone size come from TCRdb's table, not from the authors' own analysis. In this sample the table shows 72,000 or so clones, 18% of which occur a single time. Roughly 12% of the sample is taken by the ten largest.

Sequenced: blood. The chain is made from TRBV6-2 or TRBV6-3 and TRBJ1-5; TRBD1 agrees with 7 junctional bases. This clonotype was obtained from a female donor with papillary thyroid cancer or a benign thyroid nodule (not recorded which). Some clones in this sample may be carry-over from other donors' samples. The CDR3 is CASSLPGGNQPQHF. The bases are TGTGCCAGCAGCCTCCCAGGGGGTAATCAGCCCCAGCATTTT.